Given below is one T cell receptor beta chain in context. Antigen: not known. The sample is drawn from a study of cytomegalovirus exposure and HLA in healthy donors. Study information: Sequencing of about 200 million T cells in an earlier analysis found roughly 120 million unique TCR beta sequences.

Study-level results: For most TCR beta V segments, an earlier analysis put the productive rate at about 90% or about 30% of the time. The authors later linked a missense DCLRE1C variant to TCR beta V- and J-gene trimming.

Researchers ran the PCR with 60 Vbeta and 13 Jbeta primers. The data were produced by immunoSEQ multiplex PCR, yet TCRdb's version contains in-frame clones alone and is incomplete. The data hold approximately 100,000 clones, with 76% observed a single time. V lost 5 bases to trimming and J lost 0 bases, with 7 bases between them. The CDR3 has 13 amino acids. Germline V gives CDR1 LNHDA, CDR2 SQIVND (reference sequence). V is TRBV19 and J is TRBJ2-5; D gene ambiguous. Specimen: PBMCs. The sequence derives from a woman aged 45-60 years in good health and CMV-seropositive. The CDR3 DNA reads TGTGCCAGTAGTGTCACATACCAAGAGACCCAGTACTTC. Amino acid sequence: CASSVTYQETQYF.